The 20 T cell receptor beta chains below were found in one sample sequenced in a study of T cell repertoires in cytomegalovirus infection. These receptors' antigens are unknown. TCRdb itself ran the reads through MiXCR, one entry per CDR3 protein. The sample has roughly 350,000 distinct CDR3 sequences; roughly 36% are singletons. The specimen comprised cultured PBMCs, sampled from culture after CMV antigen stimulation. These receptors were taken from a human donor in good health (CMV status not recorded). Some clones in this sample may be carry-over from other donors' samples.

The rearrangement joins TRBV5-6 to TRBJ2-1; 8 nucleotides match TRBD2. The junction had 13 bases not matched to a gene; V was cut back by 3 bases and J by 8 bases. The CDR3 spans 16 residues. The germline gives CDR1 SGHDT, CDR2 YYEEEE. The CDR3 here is CASSWSRSGRSYEQFF. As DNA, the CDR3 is TGTGCCAGCAGCTGGTCTCGCAGCGGGAGATCCTATGAGCAGTTCTTC.

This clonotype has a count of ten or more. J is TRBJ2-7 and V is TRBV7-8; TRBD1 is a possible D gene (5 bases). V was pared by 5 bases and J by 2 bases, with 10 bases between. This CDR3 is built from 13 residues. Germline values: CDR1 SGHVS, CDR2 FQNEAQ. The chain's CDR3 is CASSLSTAYEQYF. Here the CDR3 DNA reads TGTGCCAGCAGCCTATCGACAGCCTACGAGCAGTACTTC.

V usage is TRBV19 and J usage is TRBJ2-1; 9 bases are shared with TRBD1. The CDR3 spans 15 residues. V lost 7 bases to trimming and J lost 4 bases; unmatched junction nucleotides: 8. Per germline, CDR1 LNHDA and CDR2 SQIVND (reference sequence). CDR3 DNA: TGTGCCAGTACCCCCACAGGGGGCTCTTACAATGAGCAGTTCTTC. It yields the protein CASTPTGGSYNEQFF.

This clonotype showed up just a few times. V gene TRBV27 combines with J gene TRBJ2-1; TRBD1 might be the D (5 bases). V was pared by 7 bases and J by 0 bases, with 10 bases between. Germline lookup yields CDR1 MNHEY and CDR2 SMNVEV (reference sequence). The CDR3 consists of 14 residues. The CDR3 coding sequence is TGTGCCAGCACTAGGGGTGGCTCCTACAATGAGCAGTTCTTC. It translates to CASTRGGSYNEQFF.

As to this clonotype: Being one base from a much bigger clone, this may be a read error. The DNA for the CDR3 is TGTGCCAGCAGGTCTAGCACAGATACGCAGTATTTT. It yields the protein CASRSSTDTQYF. V is TRBV12-3 or TRBV12-4 and J is TRBJ2-3; unclear D gene. Trimming took off 6 bases at V and 0 bases at J, with 4 bases between the two ends. CDR3 size: 12 residues.

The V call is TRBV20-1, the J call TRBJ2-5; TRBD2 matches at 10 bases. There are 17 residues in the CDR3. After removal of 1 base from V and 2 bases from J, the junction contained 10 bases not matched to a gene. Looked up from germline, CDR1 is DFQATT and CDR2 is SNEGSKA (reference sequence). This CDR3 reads CSARAPRQAGGQETQYF. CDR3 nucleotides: TGCAGTGCTAGAGCCCCAAGGCAAGCGGGAGGGCAAGAGACCCAGTACTTC.

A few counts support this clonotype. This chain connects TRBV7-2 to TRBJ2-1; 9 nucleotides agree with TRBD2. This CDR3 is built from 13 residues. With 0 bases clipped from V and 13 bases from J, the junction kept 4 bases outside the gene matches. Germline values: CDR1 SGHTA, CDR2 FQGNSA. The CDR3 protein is CASSLALAGLQFF. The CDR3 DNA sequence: TGTGCCAGCAGCTTAGCTCTAGCGGGACTCCAGTTCTTC.

The CDR3 region is CASSMGETYEQYF. The CDR3 DNA reads as TGTGCCAGTAGTATGGGTGAAACCTACGAGCAGTACTTC. The rearrangement joins TRBV19 to TRBJ2-7; D not resolved. The CDR3 sequence is 13 residues long. Germline assignment: CDR1 LNHDA and CDR2 SQIVND (reference sequence). Trimming removed 3 bases from V and 2 bases from J, with 8 bases in between.

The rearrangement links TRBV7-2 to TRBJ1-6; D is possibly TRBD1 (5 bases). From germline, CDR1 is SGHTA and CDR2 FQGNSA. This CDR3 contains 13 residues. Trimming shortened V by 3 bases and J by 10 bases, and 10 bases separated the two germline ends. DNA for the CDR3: TGTGCCAGCAGCTTGACAGAAAAGTCACCCCTCCACTTT. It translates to CASSLTEKSPLHF.

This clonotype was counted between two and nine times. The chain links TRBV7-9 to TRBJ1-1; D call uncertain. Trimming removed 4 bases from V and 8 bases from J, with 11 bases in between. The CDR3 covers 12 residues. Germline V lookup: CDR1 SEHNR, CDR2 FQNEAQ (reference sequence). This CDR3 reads CASSSSGPEAFF. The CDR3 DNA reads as TGTGCCAGCAGCTCATCCGGGCCAGAAGCTTTCTTT.

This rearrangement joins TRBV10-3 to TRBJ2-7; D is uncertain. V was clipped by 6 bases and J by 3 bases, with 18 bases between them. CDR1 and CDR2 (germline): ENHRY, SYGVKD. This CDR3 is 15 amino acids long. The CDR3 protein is CAIRDGDESYYEQYF. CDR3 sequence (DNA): TGTGCCATCAGAGACGGCGACGAGAGCTACTACGAGCAGTACTTC.

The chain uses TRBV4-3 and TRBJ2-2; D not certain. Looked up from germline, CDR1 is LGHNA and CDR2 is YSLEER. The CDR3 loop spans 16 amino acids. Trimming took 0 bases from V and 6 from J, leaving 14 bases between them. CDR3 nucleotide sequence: TGCGCCAGCAGCCAAGATGAACTGGGTAGGGCCGGGGAGCTGTTTTTT. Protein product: CASSQDELGRAGELFF.

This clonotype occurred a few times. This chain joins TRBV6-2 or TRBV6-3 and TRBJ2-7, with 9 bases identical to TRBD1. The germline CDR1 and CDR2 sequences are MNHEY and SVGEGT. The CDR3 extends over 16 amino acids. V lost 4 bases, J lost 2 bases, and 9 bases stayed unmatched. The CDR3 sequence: CASSFTPWTGAYEQYV. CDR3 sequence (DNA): TGTGCCAGCAGTTTTACGCCCTGGACAGGGGCCTACGAGCAGTACGTC.

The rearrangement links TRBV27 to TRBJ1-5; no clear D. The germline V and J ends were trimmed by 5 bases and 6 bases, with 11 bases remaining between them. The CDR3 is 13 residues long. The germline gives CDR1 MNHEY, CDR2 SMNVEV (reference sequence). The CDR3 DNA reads TGTGCCAGCAGTCCCTGGACGAGTCAGCCCCAGCATTTT. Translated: CASSPWTSQPQHF.

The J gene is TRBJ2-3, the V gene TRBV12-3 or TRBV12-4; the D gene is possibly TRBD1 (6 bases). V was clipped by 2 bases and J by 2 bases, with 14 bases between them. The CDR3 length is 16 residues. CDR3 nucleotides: TGTGCCAGCAGTTTATGGGACACCAAATACACAGATACGCAGTATTTT. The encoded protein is CASSLWDTKYTDTQYF.

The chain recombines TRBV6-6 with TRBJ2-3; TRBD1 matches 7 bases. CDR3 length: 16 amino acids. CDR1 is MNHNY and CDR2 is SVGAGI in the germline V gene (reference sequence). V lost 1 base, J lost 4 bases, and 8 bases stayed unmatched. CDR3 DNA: TGTGCCAGCAGTTACTATGGGACAGCCGGGGCAGATACGCAGTATTTT. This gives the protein CASSYYGTAGADTQYF.

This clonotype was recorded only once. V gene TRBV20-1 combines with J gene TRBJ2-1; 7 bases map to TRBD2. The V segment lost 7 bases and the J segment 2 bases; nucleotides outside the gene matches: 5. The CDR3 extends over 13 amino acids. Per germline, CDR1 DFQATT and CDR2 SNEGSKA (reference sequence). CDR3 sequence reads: CSVLGTTYNEQFF. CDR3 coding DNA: TGCAGTGTCCTCGGGACTACCTACAATGAGCAGTTCTTC.

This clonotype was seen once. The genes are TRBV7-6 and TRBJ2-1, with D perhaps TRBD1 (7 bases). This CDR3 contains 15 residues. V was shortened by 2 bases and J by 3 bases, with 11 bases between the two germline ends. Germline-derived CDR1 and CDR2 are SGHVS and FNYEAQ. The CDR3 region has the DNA TGTGCCAGCAGCTTAATCCAGGGGGGCTACAATGAGCAGTTCTTC. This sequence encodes CASSLIQGGYNEQFF.

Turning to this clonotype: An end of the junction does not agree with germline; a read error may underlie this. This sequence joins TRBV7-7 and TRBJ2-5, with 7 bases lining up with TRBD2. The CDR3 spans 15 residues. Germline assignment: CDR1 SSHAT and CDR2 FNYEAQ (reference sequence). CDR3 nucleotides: TGTGCTAGCAGCTTAGAAGGGAGGGGACAAGAGACCCAGTACTTC. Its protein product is CASSLEGRGQETQYF.

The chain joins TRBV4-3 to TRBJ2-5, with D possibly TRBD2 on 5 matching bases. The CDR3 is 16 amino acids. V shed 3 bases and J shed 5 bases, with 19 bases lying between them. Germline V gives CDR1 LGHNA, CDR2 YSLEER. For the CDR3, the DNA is TGCGCCAGCAGCCACGAGTCCGGGATCAAAGGGGAGACCCAGTACTTC. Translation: CASSHESGIKGETQYF.